The sequence of this T cell receptor (beta chain) was determined in a study of blood T cell repertoires in COVID-19. Enrolled through a virtual design, the participants were between about 18 and 100 years of age and came from 24 US areas. Cohort placement rested on clinical history that participants reported themselves. The CDR3 runs 15 residues. Germline CDR1 SGHNT, CDR2 YYREEE (reference sequence). V lost 2 bases, J lost 2 bases, and 11 bases lay in between. Authors' data handling: Estimates of nucleated cell counts were drawn from the amplification of reference gene primers. Sequencing used immunoSEQ multiplex PCR; TCRdb keeps in-frame clones, though not all of them. V and J calls and clone size are as listed in that table; D and trimming were resolved from the DNA. Here the sample spans 400,000 or so clones, approximately 88% being singletons.

This clonotype was sampled from a woman aged 40 to 55 with acute COVID-19. The sequencing sample was made of PBMCs or T cells enriched from blood (not recorded which). This chain connects TRBV5-4 to TRBJ2-1; the D gene is possibly TRBD1 (5 bases). CDR3 coding DNA: TGTGCCAGCAGCTTTCCCCAGGGCCCCTACAATGAGCAGTTCTTC. Its translation: CASSFPQGPYNEQFF.